This T cell receptor (beta chain) was recorded in a study of response to subunit inactivated influenza vaccine listed by TCRdb under 2018. About the investigation overall: Deep quantitative T cell receptor repertoire profiling was used in the study to track responses to a trivalent subunit inactivated influenza vaccine. The full study reports these points: According to the authors, only a limited number of new T cells may be recruited by each seasonal influenza vaccination.

Library prep was done by RT-PCR. Sequenced using an Illumina HiSeq 2500. TCRdb handled the public reads itself, with Q25 trimming in fastp and clone calling in MiXCR, and kept productive beta chains. Every entry covers one CDR3 protein and lists the most common genes and DNA from its rows. This sample holds a few hundred thousand distinct CDR3 sequences; 11% to 15% were observed only once. The top ten hold 11% of the sample. About this clonotype itself: Its antigen target is currently unknown. The sample holds no much larger clone one base away, and base qualities are not on file.

V lost 5 bases and J lost 0 bases, and the count of bases not matched to a germline gene is 5. Reading from cysteine to phenylalanine, the CDR3 counts 16 amino acids. Only the CDR3 portion is preserved as DNA: 48 bases, with reading frame beginning at the first base. The CDR1 and CDR2 encoded by the germline V gene are MDHEN and SYDVKM. This specimen was PBMCs from blood, taken 11 to 12 days after vaccination. The sequence was obtained from a man aged 50 to 59 who received an inactivated influenza vaccine. Donor details come from another sample of the same person, matched by shared clones. Recombination linked TRBV28 to TRBJ2-1, with 9 bases matching TRBD1. The DNA sequence is as follows: TGTGCCAGCAGTCTAGGGGGACAGGGCTCCTACAATGAGCAGTTCTTC. This codes for CASSLGGQGSYNEQFF.